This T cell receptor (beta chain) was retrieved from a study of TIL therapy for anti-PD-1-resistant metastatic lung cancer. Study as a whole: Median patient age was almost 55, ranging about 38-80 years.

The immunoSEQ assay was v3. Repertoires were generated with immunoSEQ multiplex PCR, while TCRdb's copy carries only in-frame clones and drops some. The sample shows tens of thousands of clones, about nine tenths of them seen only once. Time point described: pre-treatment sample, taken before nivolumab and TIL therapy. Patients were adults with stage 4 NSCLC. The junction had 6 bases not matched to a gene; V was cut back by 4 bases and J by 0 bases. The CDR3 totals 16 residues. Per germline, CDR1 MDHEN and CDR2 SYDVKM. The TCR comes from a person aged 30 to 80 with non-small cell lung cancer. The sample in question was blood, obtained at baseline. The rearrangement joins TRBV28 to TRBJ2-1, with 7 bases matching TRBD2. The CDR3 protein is CASSSDLAGSYNEQFF. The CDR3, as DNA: TGTGCCAGCAGTTCTGATTTAGCGGGCTCCTACAATGAGCAGTTCTTC.